These 32 T cell receptor beta chains were sequenced from one sample in a study of glioma-infiltrating T cells. Amplification of TCR alpha and beta CDR3 regions from RNA used iRepertoire nested multiplex PCR. MiXCR, applied by TCRdb to the multiplex PCR reads, yields one record per CDR3 protein. Here the sample spans around 97,000 distinct CDR3 sequences, roughly 30% being singletons. Sequenced: glioma tissue, nonneoplastic brain tissue, or PBMCs (not recorded which). The receptor source for this set is a human donor with low-grade glioma or glioblastoma, undergoing nonglioma brain surgery, or in good health (not recorded which).

This clonotype was observed many times. The chain links TRBV11-2 to TRBJ2-5; D gene ambiguous. The V gene lost 5 bases and the J gene lost 4 bases, with 8 bases spanning the gap. This CDR3 contains 12 residues. Germline values: CDR1 SGHAT, CDR2 FQNNGV. CDR3 DNA sequence: TGTGCCAGCAGCCCGCTCGGAGAGACCCAGTACTTC. The encoded protein is CASSPLGETQYF.

CDR3 coding DNA: TGTGCCAGCTCACCCATAGGGAATGGGGCCAACGTCCTGACTTTC. It is translated as CASSPIGNGANVLTF. The chain joins TRBV18 to TRBJ2-6; D unresolved. The CDR3 is made up of 15 amino acids. Looked up from germline, CDR1 is KGHSH and CDR2 is LQKENI. V was trimmed by 3 bases and J by 3 bases, leaving 9 bases between them.

Of note for this clonotype: Given a much more abundant clone one base away, this may be a read error. This chain joins TRBV20-1 and TRBJ1-4; unclear D gene. This CDR3 contains 14 residues. V shed 3 bases and J shed 7 bases, with 15 bases lying between them. From germline, CDR1 is DFQATT and CDR2 SNEGSKA (reference sequence). The CDR3 DNA is TGCAGTGCTAGGGGGAGGTCCCTAACTGAAAAACTGTTTTTT. Its translation: CSARGRSLTEKLFF.

V usage is TRBV7-3 and J usage is TRBJ1-1, with TRBD1 matching over 8 bases. Germline trimming cut 5 bases from V and 4 bases from J; bases unmatched to any gene: 3. The CDR3 spans 13 residues. Germline V gene lookup returns CDR1 SGHTA and CDR2 FQGTGA. The DNA for the CDR3 is TGTGCCAGCAGCGCAACAGGGGGCACTGAAGCTTTCTTT. The encoded protein is CASSATGGTEAFF.

The table lists this clonotype with a few counts. V and J are TRBV12-3 or TRBV12-4 and TRBJ1-4; D may be TRBD1 (6 bases). Trimming stripped 11 bases from V and 5 bases from J, with 12 bases between. The CDR3 is 12 amino acids. CDR3 in amino acids: CASQGMNEKLFF. In DNA, the CDR3 is TGTGCCTCACAGGGTATGAATGAAAAACTGTTTTTT.

Ten or more counts support this clonotype. V is TRBV6-1 and J is TRBJ1-1; the match to TRBD1 covers 7 bases. The length of the CDR3 is 17 residues. Trimming took 5 bases from V and 0 from J; bases not matched to a gene: 12. Germline CDR1 and CDR2: MNHNS and SASEGT. In nucleotides, the CDR3 is TGTGCCAGCAGTCATGAGGGGGCGGATGGAATGAACACTGAAGCTTTCTTT. It is translated as CASSHEGADGMNTEAFF.

Points on this clonotype: This may be a read error: a much more frequent sequence differs by one nucleotide. This chain uses TRBV6-1 with TRBJ2-2; the D is unclear. The CDR3 runs 13 residues. The germline V gene encodes CDR1 MNHNS and CDR2 SASEGT. The V end was cut by 7 bases, the J end by 7 bases, with 13 bases between. Written as DNA, the CDR3 is TGTGCCAGCACAAAGATAGAGTTCGGGGAGCTGTTTTTT. This codes for CASTKIEFGELFF.

Remarks on this clonotype: The conserved final phenylalanine or tryptophan is absent from the CDR3, which likely points to a read error. The DNA is omitted, as the CDR3 cannot be located on it reliably, and the CDR3 follows TCRdb's listing. The genes are TRBV27 and TRBJ1-2. Looked up from germline, CDR1 is MNHEY and CDR2 is SMNVEV (reference sequence). The CDR3 is 13 residues long, counting both termini. The CDR3 sequence: CASSLGESYGYTI.

This clonotype was observed at least ten times. The chain recombines TRBV6-1 with TRBJ1-5; 9 bases align to TRBD1. J gave up 4 bases and V 6 bases, and 7 bases lay outside the gene matches. This CDR3 has 15 amino acids. Germline CDR1 MNHNS, CDR2 SASEGT. The CDR3 protein is CASSSGTGINQPQHF. CDR3 coding DNA: TGTGCCAGCAGCTCCGGGACAGGGATTAATCAGCCCCAGCATTTT.

The J gene is TRBJ1-1, the V gene TRBV30; D uncertain. Germline V CDR1 and CDR2: GTSNPN, SVGIG (reference sequence). Deletions cut 4 bases from V and 1 base from J, with 4 bases between. The CDR3 is made up of 11 amino acids. The CDR3 DNA reads as TGTGCCTGGAATCGGAACACTGAAGCTTTCTTT. Its protein product is CAWNRNTEAFF.

Details on this clonotype: This may come from a read error, since a much larger clone is one base off. The gene calls are TRBV2 and TRBJ1-5; D might be TRBD1 (5 bases). This CDR3 is 15 amino acids long. Germline CDR1 and CDR2: SNHLY and FYNNEI. The CDR3 loop reads CASSVWGPSNQPRHF. The DNA for the CDR3 is TGTGCCAGCAGTGTGTGGGGCCCTAGCAATCAGCCCCGGCATTTT. Using reference TRBV2 and TRBJ1-5 for the parts outside the CDR3, the full variable domain is EPEVTQTPSHQVTQMGQEVILRCVPISNHLYFYWYRQILGQKVEFLVSFYNNEISEKSEIFDDQFSVERPDGSNFTLKIRSTKLEDSAMYFCASSVWGPSNQPRHFGDGTRLSIL.

As to this clonotype: This may be a read error, as it is one base from a much larger clone. The gene calls are TRBV7-2 and TRBJ1-6; D gene unclear. The germline gives CDR1 SGHTA, CDR2 FQGNSA. The length of the CDR3 is 15 residues. The V end lost 2 bases, the J end lost 9 bases, and 14 bases lay between the germline ends. The CDR3, as DNA: TGTGCCAGCAGCTTATCGAAGGGCGAGATTTCACCCCTCCACTTT. Translating gives CASSLSKGEISPLHF.

The sample holds many counts of this clonotype. DNA for the CDR3: TGTGCCAGCAGCTTAGCGCTTTCAGGGTGGGATTCACCCCTCCACTTT. Translated: CASSLALSGWDSPLHF. The chain has TRBV7-8 and TRBJ1-6; perhaps TRBD1 as D (5 bases). The CDR3 contains 16 residues. The V end was cut by 0 bases, the J end by 8 bases, with 14 bases between. Looked up from germline, CDR1 is SGHVS and CDR2 is FQNEAQ.

As regards this clonotype: A much larger clone differs from this one at a single base, so this may be a read error. The chain uses TRBV7-9 and TRBJ2-5; no reliable D call. The CDR3 length is 14 residues. Germline V lookup: CDR1 SEHNR, CDR2 FQNEAQ (reference sequence). The CDR3: CASSLVGVQEAQYF. The CDR3, as DNA: TGTGCCAGCAGCTTGGTCGGAGTTCAAGAGGCCCAGTACTTC.

This clonotype has a count of ten or more. V is TRBV3-1 and J is TRBJ1-1; D is uncertain. The length of the CDR3 is 12 residues. CDR1 LGHDT and CDR2 YNNKEL come from the germline V gene (reference sequence). Trimming removed 4 bases from V and 11 bases from J, with 14 bases in between. The CDR3 loop reads CASSPEGRRAFF. Here the CDR3 DNA reads TGTGCCAGCAGCCCGGAGGGTCGCCGGGCTTTCTTT. The full variable domain, completed using reference TRBV3-1 and TRBJ1-1, is DTAVSQTPKYLVTQMGNDKSIKCEQNLGHDTMYWYKQDSKKFLKIMFSYNNKELIINETVPNRFSPKSPDKAHLNLHINSLELGDSAVYFCASSPEGRRAFFGQGTRLTVV.

Of note for this clonotype: Given a much more abundant clone one base away, this may be a read error. V is TRBV25-1 and J is TRBJ2-5; D gene unclear. V lost 4 bases to trimming and J lost 5 bases, with 11 bases between them. Per the germline V gene, CDR1 is MGHDK and CDR2 is SYGVNS. This CDR3 is built from 13 residues. The CDR3 DNA reads as TGTGCCAGCAGTGCATCCACCAGGGAGACCCAGTACTTC. This encodes CASSASTRETQYF.

This clonotype appeared once. A much larger clone lies a single base off, so this may be a read error. This chain uses TRBV19 with TRBJ1-2; D gene ambiguous. V gave up 10 bases and J gave up 2 bases, with 11 bases separating them. CDR1 is LNHDA, CDR2 SQIVND, per germline (reference sequence). This CDR3 has 12 amino acids. CDR3 nucleotide sequence: TGTGCCATTAAGGAGCCAAACTATGGCTACACCTTC. It translates to CAIKEPNYGYTF.

A remark on this clonotype: A much larger clone sits a single nucleotide away, making a read error possible. The chain carries TRBV14 and TRBJ1-2; 8 bases are shared with TRBD1. The germline V gene encodes CDR1 SGHDN and CDR2 FVKESK. J lost 7 bases, V lost 5 bases, and 6 bases had no gene match. The CDR3 loop spans 13 amino acids. The DNA for the CDR3 is TGTGCCAGCAGCAGAAGACAGGGGTTTGGCTACACCTTC. This codes for CASSRRQGFGYTF.

This clonotype was recorded many times. CDR3 amino acids: CASSLNRGLGQPQHF. The CDR3 DNA follows: TGTGCCAGCAGTTTAAACAGGGGGCTGGGTCAGCCCCAGCATTTT. This rearrangement joins TRBV28 to TRBJ1-5, with 9 bases fitting TRBD1. V shed 2 bases, J shed 6 bases, and the junction held 5 bases outside the gene matches. The CDR3 is 15 amino acids. Germline assignment: CDR1 MDHEN and CDR2 SYDVKM.

As regards this clonotype: A much larger clone differs from this one at a single base, so this may be a read error. V usage is TRBV7-3 and J usage is TRBJ1-2; D call uncertain. This CDR3 spans 14 amino acids. The V gene's germline CDR1 is SGHTA and CDR2 FQGTGA. The CDR3 DNA reads as TGTGCCAGAAGCTTAAGGGTCGAAGTCTATGGCTACACCTTC. Amino acids: CARSLRVEVYGYTF. The full variable domain, rest sourced from reference TRBV7-3 and TRBJ1-2, is GAGVSQTPSNKVTEKGKYVELRCDPISGHTALYWYRQSLGQGPEFLIYFQGTGAADDSGLPNDRFFAVRPEGSVSTLKIQRTERGDSAVYLCARSLRVEVYGYTFGSGTRLTVV.

In this sample, this clonotype turned up a few times. A much bigger clone sits one base away, suggesting this may be a read error. The chain recombines TRBV6-2 or TRBV6-3 with TRBJ2-2; a possible D gene is TRBD1 (5 bases). Germline CDR1 MNHEY, CDR2 SVGEGT. The length of the CDR3 is 15 residues. Written as DNA, the CDR3 is TGTGCCGGCAGTTACTTAGGACAGAACACCGGGGAGCTGTTTTTT. It codes for CAGSYLGQNTGELFF.

Turning to this clonotype: With a much larger clone just one base away, this may be a read error. V and J are TRBV6-6 and TRBJ2-7; D ambiguous. The CDR3 spans 15 residues. Germline CDR1 and CDR2: MNHNY and SVGAGI (reference sequence). DNA of the CDR3: TGTTCCAGCAGTTACCGAACGGGCGCCTTCTACGAGCAGTACTTC. Translation gives CSSSYRTGAFYEQYF.

This clonotype was seen many times. The chain employs TRBV7-2 and TRBJ2-1, with D hard to call. This CDR3 contains 15 residues. Germline assignment: CDR1 SGHTA and CDR2 FQGNSA. Trimming stripped 5 bases from V and 0 bases from J, with 11 bases between. The CDR3, as DNA: TGTGCCAGCAGCCGCGCCTTTAGCTCCTACAATGAGCAGTTCTTC. It yields the protein CASSRAFSSYNEQFF. Looking up the rest from reference TRBV7-2 and TRBJ2-1 gives the full variable domain: GAGVSQSPSNKVTEKGKDVELRCDPISGHTALYWYRQSLGQGLEFLIYFQGNSAPDKSGLPSDRFSAERTGGSVSTLTIQRTQQEDSAVYLCASSRAFSSYNEQFFGPGTRLTVL.

The gene calls are TRBV10-2 and TRBJ2-5, with TRBD2 identical over 8 bases. This CDR3 spans 15 amino acids. V dropped 7 bases and J dropped 0; count of bases not matched to a gene: 7. Germline-derived CDR1 and CDR2 are WSHSY and SAAADI. The CDR3 nucleotides are TGCGCCAGCACCAACCCGGGGGGGTACCAAGAGACCCAGTACTTC. It is translated as CASTNPGGYQETQYF.

This clonotype was seen only a few times. The rearrangement links TRBV10-3 to TRBJ1-1; D gene unclear. The CDR3 totals 13 residues. Germline lookup yields CDR1 ENHRY and CDR2 SYGVKD. V was cut by 7 bases and J by 0 bases, with 9 bases left in between. The CDR3 region has the DNA TGTGCCATCACCCCGGGCCTGAACACTGAAGCTTTCTTT. Translated, it gives CAITPGLNTEAFF.

This clonotype was seen only a few times. CDR3 coding DNA: TGTGCCAGCAGCTACTCAGGACAGTTCCCAGCGAATGAGCAGTTCTTC. Amino acid sequence: CASSYSGQFPANEQFF. V gene TRBV3-1 combines with J gene TRBJ2-1, with D tentatively TRBD1 (6 bases). V lost 5 bases, J lost 7 bases, and 21 bases lay in between. The CDR3 spans 16 residues. Germline CDR1 LGHDT, CDR2 YNNKEL (reference sequence).

This clonotype was detected ten times or more. The chain employs TRBV24-1 and TRBJ2-5; 7 bases line up with TRBD1. Looked up from germline, CDR1 is KGHDR and CDR2 is SFDVKD. V shed 4 bases and J 5 bases; nucleotides not matched to a gene: 12. CDR3 size: 16 residues. Written as DNA, the CDR3 is TGTGCCACCAGTGACACTGGGACAGATCTGCGGGAGACCCAGTACTTC. Encoded protein: CATSDTGTDLRETQYF.

This clonotype appeared a few times. The chain couples TRBV5-4 to TRBJ2-3; D remains unclear. CDR1 is SGHNT and CDR2 is YYREEE in the germline V gene (reference sequence). Trimming cost V 0 bases and J 2 bases, with 10 bases left between them. The CDR3 runs 15 residues. The CDR3 loop is CASSLDRQPTDTQYF. Here the CDR3 DNA reads TGTGCCAGCAGCTTGGACCGTCAGCCCACAGATACGCAGTATTTT.

This clonotype was seen repeatedly, ten times or more. The chain couples TRBV6-1 to TRBJ2-1; D may be TRBD2 (5 bases). CDR3 length: 13 amino acids. V dropped 5 bases and J dropped 5 bases, with 10 bases sitting between them. Germline V gene data show CDR1 as MNHNS and CDR2 as SASEGT. Written as DNA, the CDR3 is TGTGCCAGCAGTAGTAACGGGGACAATGAGCAGTTCTTC. Its protein is CASSSNGDNEQFF.

V usage is TRBV4-1 and J usage is TRBJ2-7, with D possibly being TRBD1 or TRBD2 (5 bases each). This CDR3 spans 14 amino acids. V lost 1 base and J lost 5, with 12 bases in between. Germline CDR1 is MGHRA and CDR2 is YSYEKL. The CDR3 protein is CASSQAARGHEQYF. In DNA, the CDR3 is TGCGCCAGCAGCCAAGCTGCGAGGGGCCACGAGCAGTACTTC.

This clonotype was found many times. CDR3 region: CASSMRDSNQPQHF. CDR3 DNA sequence: TGTGCCAGTAGTATGCGGGATAGCAATCAGCCCCAGCATTTT. The chain carries TRBV19 and TRBJ1-5; D unclear. The CDR3 has 14 residues. Trimming shortened V by 3 bases and J by 0 bases, and 6 bases separated the two germline ends. Per the germline V gene, CDR1 is LNHDA and CDR2 is SQIVND (reference sequence). Supplemented by reference TRBV19 and TRBJ1-5, the full variable domain reads DGGITQSPKYLFRKEGQNVTLSCEQNLNHDAMYWYRQDPGQGLRLIYYSQIVNDFQKGDIAEGYSVSREKKESFPLTVTSAQKNPTAFYLCASSMRDSNQPQHFGDGTRLSIL.

With regard to this clonotype: A much larger clone differs from this one at a single base, so this may be a read error. This is likely a read error, given that the CDR3 carries no conserved phenylalanine or tryptophan at its end. V usage is TRBV7-2 and J usage is TRBJ1-1; D call uncertain. The CDR3 covers 12 residues. The germline V gene encodes CDR1 SGHTA and CDR2 FQGNSA. The V end lost 3 bases, the J end lost 4 bases, and 6 bases lay between the germline ends. CDR3 loop: CASSFRVTEAFS. The CDR3 region has the DNA TGTGCCAGCAGCTTCCGGGTCACTGAAGCTTTCTCT.